There are a few counts of the clone carrying this T cell receptor (beta chain). Its antigen remains unknown. In germline, CDR1 is LGHDT, CDR2 YNNKEL (reference sequence). The CDR3 runs 14 residues. V lost 4 bases to trimming and J lost 4 bases; unmatched junction nucleotides: 4. The record originates from a study of molecular identifiers for immune sequencing clone quantification. General study findings and limits: Jurkat TCR RNA from one cell was spiked into roughly 1 million naive cells, and it was reportedly detectable there.

One entry per CDR3 protein results from TCRdb running MiXCR on the PCR reads. Of more than 550,000 distinct CDR3 sequences listed, over 25% are singletons. The material sequenced was naive CD8+ T cells from blood, with Jurkat cell RNA spiked in. Subset of the sample: FACS-sorted CD8+CD4-CCR7+CD45RA+ naive T cells. The V call is TRBV3-1, the J call TRBJ2-5; 9 positions match TRBD1. This TCR was recovered from a human donor in good health. Some libraries in this study had Jurkat cell RNA spiked in. The CDR3 loop is CASSRGQGRETQYF. Written as DNA, the CDR3 is TGTGCCAGCAGCCGGGGACAGGGCCGAGAGACCCAGTACTTC.